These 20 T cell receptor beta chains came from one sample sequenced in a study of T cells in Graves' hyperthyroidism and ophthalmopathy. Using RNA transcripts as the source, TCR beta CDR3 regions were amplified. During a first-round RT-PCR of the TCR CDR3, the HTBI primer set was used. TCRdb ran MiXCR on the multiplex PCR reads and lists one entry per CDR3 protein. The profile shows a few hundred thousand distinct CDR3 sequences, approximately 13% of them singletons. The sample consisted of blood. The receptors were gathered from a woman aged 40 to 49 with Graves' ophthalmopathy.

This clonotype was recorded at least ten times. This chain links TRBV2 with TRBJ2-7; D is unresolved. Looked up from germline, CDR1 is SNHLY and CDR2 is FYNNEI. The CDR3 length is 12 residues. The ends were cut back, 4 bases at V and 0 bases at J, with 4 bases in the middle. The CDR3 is CASSAHSYEQYF. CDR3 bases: TGTGCCAGCAGTGCCCACTCCTACGAGCAGTACTTC.

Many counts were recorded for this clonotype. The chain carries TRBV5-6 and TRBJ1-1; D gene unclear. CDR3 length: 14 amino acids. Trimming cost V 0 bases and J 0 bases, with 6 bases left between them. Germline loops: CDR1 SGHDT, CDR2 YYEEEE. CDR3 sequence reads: CASSLGALNTEAFF. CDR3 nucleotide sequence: TGTGCCAGCAGCTTGGGGGCCCTGAACACTGAAGCTTTCTTT. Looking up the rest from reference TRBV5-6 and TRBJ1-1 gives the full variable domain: DAGVTQSPTHLIKTRGQQVTLRCSPKSGHDTVSWYQQALGQGPQFIFQYYEEEERQRGNFPDRFSGHQFPNYSSELNVNALLLGDSALYLCASSLGALNTEAFFGQGTRLTVV.

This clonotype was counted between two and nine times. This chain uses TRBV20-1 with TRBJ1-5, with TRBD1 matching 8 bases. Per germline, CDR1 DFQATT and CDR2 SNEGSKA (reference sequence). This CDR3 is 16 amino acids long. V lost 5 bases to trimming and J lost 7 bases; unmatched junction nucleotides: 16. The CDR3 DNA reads TGCAGTGCTGGGCTCGACAGGGGTCGTCCCGGCCAGCCCCAGCATTTT. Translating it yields CSAGLDRGRPGQPQHF.

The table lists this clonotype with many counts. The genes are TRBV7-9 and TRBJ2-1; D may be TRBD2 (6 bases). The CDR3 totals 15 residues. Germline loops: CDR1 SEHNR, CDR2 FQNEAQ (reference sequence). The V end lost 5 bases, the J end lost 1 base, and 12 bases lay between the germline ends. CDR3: CASSRLERSYNEQFF. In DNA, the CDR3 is TGTGCCAGCAGCCGACTAGAAAGGTCCTACAATGAGCAGTTCTTC.

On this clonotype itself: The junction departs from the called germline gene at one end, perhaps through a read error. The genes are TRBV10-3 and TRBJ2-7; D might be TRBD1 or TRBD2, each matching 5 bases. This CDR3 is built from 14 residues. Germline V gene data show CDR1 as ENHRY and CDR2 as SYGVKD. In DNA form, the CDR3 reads TGTGCCATCAAGGCCGGAGAGGGGAACTACGAGCAGTGCTTC. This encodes CAIKAGEGNYEQCF.

The CDR3 nucleotides read TGTGCCAGCGGAAGGACAGATCGGAATGAAAAACTGTTTTTT. This codes for CASGRTDRNEKLFF. The genes are TRBV27 and TRBJ1-4; the D gene is possibly TRBD1 (6 bases). Deletions cut 8 bases from V and 5 bases from J, with 15 bases between. Germline-derived CDR1 and CDR2 are MNHEY and SMNVEV (reference sequence). This CDR3 has 14 residues. The whole variable domain, filled in from reference TRBV27 and TRBJ1-4, reads EAQVTQNPRYLITVTGKKLTVTCSQNMNHEYMSWYRQDPGLGLRQIYYSMNVEVTDKGDVPEGYKVSRKEKRNFPLILESPSPNQTSLYFCASGRTDRNEKLFFGSGTQLSVL.

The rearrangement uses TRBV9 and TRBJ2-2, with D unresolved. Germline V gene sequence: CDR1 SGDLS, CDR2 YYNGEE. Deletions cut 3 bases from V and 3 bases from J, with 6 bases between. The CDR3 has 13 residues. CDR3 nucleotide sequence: TGTGCCAGCAGCGCCTGGGACACCGGGGAGCTGTTTTTT. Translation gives CASSAWDTGELFF.

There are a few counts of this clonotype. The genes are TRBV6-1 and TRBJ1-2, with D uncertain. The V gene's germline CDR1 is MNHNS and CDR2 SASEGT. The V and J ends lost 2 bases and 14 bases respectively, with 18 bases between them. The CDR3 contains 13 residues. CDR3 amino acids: CASSESLKGTTTF. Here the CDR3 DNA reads TGTGCCAGCAGTGAAAGTCTTAAAGGCACGACGACCTTC.

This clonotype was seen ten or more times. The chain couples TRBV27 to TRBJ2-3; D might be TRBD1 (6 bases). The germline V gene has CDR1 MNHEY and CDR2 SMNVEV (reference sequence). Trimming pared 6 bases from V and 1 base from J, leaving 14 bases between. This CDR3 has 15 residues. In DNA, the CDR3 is TGTGCCAGCAGGGGAACAGGGTTAGGCACAGATACGCAGTATTTT. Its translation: CASRGTGLGTDTQYF.

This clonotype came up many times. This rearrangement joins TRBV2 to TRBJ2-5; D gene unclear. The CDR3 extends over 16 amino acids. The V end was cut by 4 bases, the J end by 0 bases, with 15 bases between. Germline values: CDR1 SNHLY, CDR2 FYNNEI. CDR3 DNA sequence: TGTGCCAGCAGTGCCAATACCCTGGCGAACCAAGAGACCCAGTACTTC. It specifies CASSANTLANQETQYF.

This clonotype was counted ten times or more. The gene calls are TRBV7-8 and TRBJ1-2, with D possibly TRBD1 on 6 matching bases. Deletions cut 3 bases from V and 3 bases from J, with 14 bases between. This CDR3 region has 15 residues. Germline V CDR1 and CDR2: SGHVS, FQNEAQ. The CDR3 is CASSFFRGGYYGYTF. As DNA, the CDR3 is TGTGCCAGCAGCTTCTTTAGGGGGGGTTACTATGGCTACACCTTC.

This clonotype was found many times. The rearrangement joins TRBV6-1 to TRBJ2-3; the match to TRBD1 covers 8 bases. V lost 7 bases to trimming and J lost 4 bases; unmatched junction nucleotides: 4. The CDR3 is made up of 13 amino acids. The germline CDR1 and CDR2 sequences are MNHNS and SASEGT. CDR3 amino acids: CASNRDRSDTQYF. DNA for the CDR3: TGTGCCAGCAACCGGGACAGGTCAGATACGCAGTATTTT.

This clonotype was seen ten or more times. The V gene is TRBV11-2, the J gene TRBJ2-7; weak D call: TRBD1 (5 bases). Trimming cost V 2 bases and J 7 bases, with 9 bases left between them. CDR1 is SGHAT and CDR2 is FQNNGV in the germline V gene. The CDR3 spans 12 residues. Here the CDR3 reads CASSLPYREQYF. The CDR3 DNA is TGTGCCAGCAGCTTACCATACAGGGAGCAGTACTTC.

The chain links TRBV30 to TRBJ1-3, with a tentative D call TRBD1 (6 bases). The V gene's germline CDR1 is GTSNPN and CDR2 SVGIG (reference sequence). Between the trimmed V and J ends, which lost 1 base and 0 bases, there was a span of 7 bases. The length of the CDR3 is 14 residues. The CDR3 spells CAWSGTDSGNTIYF. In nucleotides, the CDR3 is TGTGCCTGGAGTGGGACAGACTCTGGAAACACCATATATTTT.

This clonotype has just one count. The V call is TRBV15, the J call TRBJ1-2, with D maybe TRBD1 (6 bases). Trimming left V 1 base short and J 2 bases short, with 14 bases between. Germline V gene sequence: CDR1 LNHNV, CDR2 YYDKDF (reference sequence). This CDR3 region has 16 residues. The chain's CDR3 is CATSRARGGPNYGYTF. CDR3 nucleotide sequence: TGTGCCACCAGCAGAGCTCGGGGGGGCCCCAACTATGGCTACACCTTC.

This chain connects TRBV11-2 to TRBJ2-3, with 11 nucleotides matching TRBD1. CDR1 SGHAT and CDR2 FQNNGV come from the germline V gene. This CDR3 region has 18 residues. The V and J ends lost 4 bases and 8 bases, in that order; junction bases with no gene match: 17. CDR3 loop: CASSSRGRDRDRGSTQYF. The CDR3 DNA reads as TGTGCCAGCAGCTCGCGGGGGCGAGACCGGGACAGGGGGAGTACGCAGTATTTT.

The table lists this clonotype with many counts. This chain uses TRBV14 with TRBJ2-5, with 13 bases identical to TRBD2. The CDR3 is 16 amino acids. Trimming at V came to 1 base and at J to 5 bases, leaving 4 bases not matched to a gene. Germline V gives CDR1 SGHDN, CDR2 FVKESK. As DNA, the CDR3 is TGTGCCAGCAGCCAAGGGTGGACTAGCGGGAGTGAGACCCAGTACTTC. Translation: CASSQGWTSGSETQYF.

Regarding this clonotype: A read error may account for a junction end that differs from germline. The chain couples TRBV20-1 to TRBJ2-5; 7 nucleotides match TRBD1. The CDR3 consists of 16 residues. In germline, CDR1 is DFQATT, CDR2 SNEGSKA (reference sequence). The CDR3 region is CSARGRRDRARETHYF. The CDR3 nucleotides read TGCAGTGCTAGAGGGAGACGGGACAGAGCAAGAGAGACCCACTACTTC.

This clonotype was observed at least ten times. The CDR3 DNA reads as TGTGCCAGCAGTTTGGATGGGGCGGGGTCGAACACTGAAGCTTTCTTT. Translating gives CASSLDGAGSNTEAFF. J is TRBJ1-1 and V is TRBV12-3 or TRBV12-4; D perhaps matches TRBD1 (5 bases). There are 16 residues in the CDR3. The germline V and J ends were trimmed by 3 bases and 1 base, with 15 bases remaining between them.

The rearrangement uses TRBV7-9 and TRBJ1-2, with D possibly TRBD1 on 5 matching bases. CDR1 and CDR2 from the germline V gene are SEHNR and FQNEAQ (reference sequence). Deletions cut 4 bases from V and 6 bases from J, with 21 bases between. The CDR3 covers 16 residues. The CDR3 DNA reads TGTGCCAGCAGCTCTCCAGGGAACAGCTTATTCGATGGCTACACCTTC. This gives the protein CASSSPGNSLFDGYTF.